The rows below give T cell receptor beta chains drawn from one sample of a study of graft-versus-host responses after intestinal transplantation. TCRdb's copy holds only in-frame clones and misses some; the assay was immunoSEQ multiplex PCR. The table shows 95,000 or so clones, with roughly 90% occurring only once. The sequencing here drew on PBMCs, taken about 440 days after intestinal transplant. All receptors come from a human patient who received an intestinal transplant, so some T cells may come from the graft donor. CDR3s include the opening cysteine and the closing phenylalanine or tryptophan. D genes are given only for firm matches. Clone sizes are given selectively: once, few, many, or a class where the clone is expanded.

clone_size	d_call	v_call	j_call	cdr3_nt	cdr3_aa
once	NA	TRBV5-1	TRBJ2-7	TGCGCCAGCAGCTTGGGCCGGGGGAGCGACTACGAGCAGTACTTC	CASSLGRGSDYEQYF
NA	NA	TRBV2	TRBJ1-1	TGTGCCAGCAGTGAGTCAGCCACTGAAGCTTTCTTT	CASSESATEAFF
NA	NA	TRBV10-3	TRBJ1-4	TGTGCCATCATGCCGGATTGGGGTGAAAAACTGTTTTTT	CAIMPDWGEKLFF
NA	NA	TRBV4-1	TRBJ2-1	TGCGCCAGCAGCCAAGAAGCCTACTCCTACAATGAGCAGTTCTTC	CASSQEAYSYNEQFF
once	NA	TRBV12-5	TRBJ2-6	TGTGCTAGTGCCAACTCTGGGGCCAACGTCCTGACTTTC	CASANSGANVLTF
NA	NA	TRBV5-1	TRBJ1-1	TGCGCCAGCATTGGACAGCCGAACACTGAAGCTTTCTTT	CASIGQPNTEAFF
NA	NA	TRBV19	TRBJ1-2	TGTGCCAGTAGTGCAGGACAGTTATATGGCTACACCTTC	CASSAGQLYGYTF
NA	NA	TRBV19	TRBJ1-3	TGTGCCAGTATACCCCTCTCTGGAAACACCATATATTTT	CASIPLSGNTIYF
NA	NA	TRBV6-5	TRBJ2-5	TGTGCCAGCACCCCAGGCATTCAGGAGACCCAGTACTTC	CASTPGIQETQYF
NA	NA	TRBV5-1	TRBJ1-6	TGCGCCAGCAGCTTGGGAGGACCCCTCCACTTT	CASSLGGPLHF
NA	TRBD2	TRBV7-9	TRBJ2-1	TGTGCCAGCAGCCCGAGCGGGGCAATCAATGAGCAGTTCTTC	CASSPSGAINEQFF
once	TRBD1	TRBV6-5	TRBJ1-5	TGTGCCAGCAACAGGGGTAGGAATCAGCCCCAGCATTTT	CASNRGRNQPQHF
NA	NA	TRBV7-9	TRBJ1-3	TGTGCCAGCAGCTTCCCGACAGGCCAGATGGGAAGAAACACCATATATTTT	CASSFPTGQMGRNTIYF
NA	NA	TRBV12-5	TRBJ2-6	TGTGCTAGTGGTTTGGTACTAAGGGACTCTGGGGCCAACGTCCTGACTTTC	CASGLVLRDSGANVLTF